Below, 3 T cell receptor beta chains from the same sample are listed, as sequenced in a study of Ad26.COV2.S vaccination and SARS-CoV-2 variants (dated by TCRdb to the early 2020s). The library came from the immunoSEQ multiplex PCR assay. The table was pulled from immuneACCESS by TCRdb, which kept in-frame rearrangements only. Such tables lose some clones; where checked, under half of the loss comes from unresolved V genes, and the rest has no known cause. The sample yields roughly 420,000 clones; roughly 89% were counted once. Just over 2.5% of the sample belongs to the ten largest clones. According to the study, the label for this sample's treatment or condition signals: roughly 20 received Ad26.COV2.S at low or high dose, single or two shots; roughly five received placebo; per-sample allocation not given. Repertoires of vaccine and placebo recipients were sequenced from samples collected on day 63 after the first injection.

The material sequenced was peripheral blood, taken in a trial of Ad26.COV2.S vaccine versus placebo. The receptor set was obtained from a person aged 18-65 years who received the Ad26.COV2.S COVID-19 vaccine or a placebo.

The J gene is TRBJ2-1, the V gene TRBV30, with D tentatively TRBD1 or TRBD2 (5 bases each). Trimming removed 0 bases at V and 3 bases at J, with 12 bases between. Germline CDR1 GTSNPN, CDR2 SVGIG (reference sequence). The CDR3 spans 15 residues. The CDR3: CAWSVTVGGYNEQFF. DNA for the CDR3: TGTGCCTGGAGTGTCACAGTTGGGGGCTACAATGAGCAGTTCTTC. The full variable domain, in which reference TRBV30 and TRBJ2-1 provide the parts outside the CDR3, is SQTIHQWPATLVQPVGSPLSLECTVEGTSNPNLYWYRQAAGRGLQLLFYSVGIGQISSEVPQNLSASRPQDRQFILSSKKLLLSDSGFYLCAWSVTVGGYNEQFFGPGTRLTVL.

For the CDR3, the DNA is TGTGCCAGCAGCAGGGGACAGGGGTGGTCAGGCGCCTATGGCTACACCTTC. Its translation: CASSRGQGWSGAYGYTF. This rearrangement joins TRBV7-2 to TRBJ1-2, with 10 bases lining up with TRBD1. The CDR3 is made up of 17 amino acids. The germline V gene encodes CDR1 SGHTA and CDR2 FQGNSA. V lost 5 bases and J lost 4; bases outside the gene matches: 13.

The genes are TRBV14 and TRBJ1-1; no clear D gene. There are 12 residues in the CDR3. The V end lost 2 bases, the J end lost 10 bases, and 11 bases lay between the germline ends. Per germline, CDR1 SGHDN and CDR2 FVKESK. CDR3 loop: CASSQYGDGAFF. CDR3 nucleotides: TGTGCCAGCAGCCAATACGGGGATGGAGCTTTCTTT.